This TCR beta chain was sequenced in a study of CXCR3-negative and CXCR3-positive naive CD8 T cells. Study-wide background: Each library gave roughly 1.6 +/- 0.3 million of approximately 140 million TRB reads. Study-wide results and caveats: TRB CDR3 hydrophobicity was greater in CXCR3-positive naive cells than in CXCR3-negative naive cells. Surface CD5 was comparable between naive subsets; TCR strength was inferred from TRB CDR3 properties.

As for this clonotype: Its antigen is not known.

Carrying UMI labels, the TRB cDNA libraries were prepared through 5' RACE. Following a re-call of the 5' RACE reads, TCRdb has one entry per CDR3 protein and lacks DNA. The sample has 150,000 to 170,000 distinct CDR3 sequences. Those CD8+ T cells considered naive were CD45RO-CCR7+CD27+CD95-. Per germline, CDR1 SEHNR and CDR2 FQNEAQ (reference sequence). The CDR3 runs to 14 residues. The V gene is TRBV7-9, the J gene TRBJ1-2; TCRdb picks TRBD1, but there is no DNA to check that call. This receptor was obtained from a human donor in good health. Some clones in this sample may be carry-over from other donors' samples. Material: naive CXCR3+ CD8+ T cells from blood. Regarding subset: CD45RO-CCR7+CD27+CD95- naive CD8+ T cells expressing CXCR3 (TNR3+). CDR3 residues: CASSLGQGNYGYTF.